This T cell receptor beta chain originates from a study of blood T cells in healthy people across ages. Study-wide findings and caveats: Fewer expanded clones and more diversity marked long-lived versus aged donors.

This clonotype was detected a few times. Its target is not known. Then a second PCR, running about 7 to 11 cycles, was carried out with a sample-barcoded 5' primer and a J-beta primer mix. MiXCR was run by TCRdb on the 5' RACE reads, yielding one entry per CDR3 protein. The sample includes some 900,000 distinct CDR3 sequences, around 30% seen only once; the top ten take 15% to 20%. Individuals who donated were healthy Caucasians from Russia aged roughly 6 to 100. Each donor supplied approximately 10 milliliters of peripheral blood. Total RNA was isolated from each sample in quantities of at least 6 micrograms. The sample comprised blood. This TCR was recovered from a woman aged 80 or older in good health.

This CDR3 is CATRDPGQGETQYF. As DNA, the CDR3 is TGTGCCACCAGGGATCCGGGACAGGGGGAGACCCAGTACTTC. The chain combines TRBV24-1 with TRBJ2-7; 10 bases are a match to TRBD1. The J call may not be correct, given that the DNA end is closer to TRBJ2-5. CDR3 length: 14 amino acids. CDR1 is KGHDR, CDR2 SFDVKD, per germline.